The source of this TCR beta chain is a study of regulatory T cells in long-lasting Graves disease. Time point meaning: persistent/refractory GD, antithyroid drugs over 5 years with positive TRAb. Extracted RNA from PBMCs served as the source of the TCR library. As a group, patients came from one endocrinology department in Xi'an, China. Through Arm-PCR of CDR3 regions and iRepertoire HTBI primers, TCR beta libraries were built. Via MiXCR, TCRdb re-called the multiplex PCR reads, giving one row per CDR3 protein. Of 390,000 or so distinct CDR3 sequences in the sample, roughly 24% are singletons; the top ten hold around 30%. The specimen comprised peripheral blood mononuclear cells (PBMCs), sampled when the disease was refractory, from a patient treated with antithyroid drugs. This receptor was obtained from a woman aged 40 to 50 with Graves disease.

CDR3 nucleotides: TGTGCCAGCAGCCAAGGCCCGGGACAGGGGAGAGCCAAAAACATTCAGTACTTC. It translates to CASSQGPGQGRAKNIQYF. The chain joins TRBV3-1 to TRBJ2-4, with 10 bases matching TRBD1. Germline CDR1 is LGHDT and CDR2 is YNNKEL (reference sequence). The CDR3 extends over 18 amino acids. The V and J ends lost 1 base and 0 bases, in that order; junction bases with no gene match: 6.